The T cell receptor (beta chain) under discussion was sequenced for a study of blood T cell repertoires in COVID-19. As for the study in general: The United States, Italy and Spain were the sources of the acute and convalescent COVID-19 samples. T cells, B-cell-depleted T cells, or PBMCs supplied cDNA or gDNA.

Trimming removed 5 bases at V and 5 bases at J, with 12 bases between. This CDR3 has 13 amino acids. CDR1 and CDR2 (germline): MNHEY, SVGEGT. Here immunoSEQ multiplex PCR was the method, and the copy in TCRdb shows in-frame clones only, minus some. The repertoire holds some 58,000 clones, roughly 85% seen once, with about 1.1% in the top ten. This chain joins TRBV6-2 or TRBV6-3 and TRBJ1-2; D possibly corresponds to TRBD1 (5 bases). The TCR sequence derives from a man aged 35 to 55 with acute or convalescent COVID-19. The sequenced sample consisted of peripheral blood. The CDR3 sequence: CASSKEDRYGYTF. In nucleotides, the CDR3 is TGTGCCAGCAGTAAAGAAGACAGATATGGCTACACCTTC.